This T cell receptor (beta chain) is drawn from a study of CD8 T cells in ankylosing spondylitis (dated by TCRdb to about 2017). For the study in its entirety: To find TCR variants linked to disease, the study profiled T cell receptor beta repertoires in ankylosing spondylitis patients and healthy donors. The full study cohort was made up of 25 to 30 ankylosing spondylitis patients and fewer than 120 healthy donors. Samples of peripheral blood were taken, and for ankylosing spondylitis patients, synovial fluid was collected as well.

The study at large found these results: The disease-linked clones showed a CD8+ phenotype and occurred at relatively low frequencies in peripheral blood. Blood from ankylosing spondylitis patients appeared to be characterized by a TCR beta motif made up of seven or eight highly homologous amino acid variants. The disease-linked clones were reported as significantly enriched in matched synovial fluid samples from ankylosing spondylitis patients. Some of the motif variants had been reported before in the synovial fluid and blood of reactive arthritis patients, a finding that suggests common disease-initiation mechanisms.

Its CDR3 holds 16 amino acids, cysteine through phenylalanine. This entry keeps only the CDR3 DNA: 48 bases, framed from base 1. The germline V gene sets CDR1 to ENHRY and CDR2 to SYGVKD. The V and J ends are trimmed by 3 bases and 5 bases, leaving 19 bases between them. There are many counts of this clonotype. There is no known antigen for this receptor. No much larger clone exists at a distance of one base, and base qualities are not known. Reads for this sample came from an Illumina HiSeq 2500. Quantitative 5'-RACE with molecular barcodes was used to prepare TCR beta libraries. On the authors' methods: A new computational method based on a probabilistic model of VDJ rearrangement was used to identify disease-linked TCR variants. TCRdb reran the public reads through fastp at Q25 and MiXCR, keeping productive beta chains. Every CDR3 protein is listed once, alongside the most common genes and DNA of its rows. Clone size and V and J calls follow TCRdb, not the original study. Present in this sample are 300,000 to 350,000 distinct CDR3 sequences, approximately 10% of which were seen just once. About a tenth of the sample is held by the ten biggest clonotypes.

The sample was blood, either unsorted or a sorted T cell fraction (not recorded which). The sequence is built from TRBV10-3 and TRBJ2-5, and perhaps TRBD2 as D gene, on 6 matching bases. This receptor was obtained from a female donor with ankylosing spondylitis or in good health (not recorded which). The DNA is as follows: TGTGCCATCAGTGACTTAGCCGGGGGAATCCTGGAGACCCAGTACTTC. This sequence encodes CAISDLAGGILETQYF.